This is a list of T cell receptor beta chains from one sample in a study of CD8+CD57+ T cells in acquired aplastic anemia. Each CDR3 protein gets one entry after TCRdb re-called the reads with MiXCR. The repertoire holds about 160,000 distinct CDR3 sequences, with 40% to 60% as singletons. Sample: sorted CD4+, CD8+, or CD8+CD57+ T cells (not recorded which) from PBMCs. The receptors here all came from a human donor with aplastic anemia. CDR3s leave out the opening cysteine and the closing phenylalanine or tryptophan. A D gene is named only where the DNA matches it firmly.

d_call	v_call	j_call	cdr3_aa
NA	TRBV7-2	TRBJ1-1	ASSLGQPGPLNTEAF
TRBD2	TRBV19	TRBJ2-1	ASSIVLWGGNEQF
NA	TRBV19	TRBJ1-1	ASSPNREDTEAF
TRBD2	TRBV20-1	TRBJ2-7	SARISGSNYEQY
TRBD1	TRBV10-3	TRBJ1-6	AITRGQYNSPLH
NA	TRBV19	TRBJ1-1	ASSILMNTEAF
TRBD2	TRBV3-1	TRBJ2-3	ASTASGGWVPDTQY
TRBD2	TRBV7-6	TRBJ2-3	ASSLGGGLAGVEDTQY
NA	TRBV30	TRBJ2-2	AWSGTGKAGELF
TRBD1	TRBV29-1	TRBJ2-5	SVETDRGPGAQY
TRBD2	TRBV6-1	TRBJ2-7	ASMGSGSSYEQY
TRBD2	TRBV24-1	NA	ATSTSGRAGETQF
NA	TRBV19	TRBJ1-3	ASALRHSGNTIY
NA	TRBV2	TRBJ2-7	ATGPVSYEQY
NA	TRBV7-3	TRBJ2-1	ASTVEGYNEQF
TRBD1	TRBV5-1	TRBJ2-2	ASSPTTGGGPGELF
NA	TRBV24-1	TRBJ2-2	ATSATAEQRGELF
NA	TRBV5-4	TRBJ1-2	ASSLVGQVGYGYT
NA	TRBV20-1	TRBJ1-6	SARQGSGWNSPLH
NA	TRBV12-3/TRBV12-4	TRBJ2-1	ASSFSGHEQF
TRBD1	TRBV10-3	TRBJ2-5	AISAGDRPRETQY
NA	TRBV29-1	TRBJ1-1	GVEEGLNTEAF
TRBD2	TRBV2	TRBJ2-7	ASSEDLAGDYEQY
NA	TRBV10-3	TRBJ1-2	ASTPWMGGYA
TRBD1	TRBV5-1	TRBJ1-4	ASSLGDSNEKLF
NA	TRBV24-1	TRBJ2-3	ATSRGLTDTQY
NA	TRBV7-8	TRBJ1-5	ASSLLGRYQPQH
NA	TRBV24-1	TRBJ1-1	AISDSLNTEAF
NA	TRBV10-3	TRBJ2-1	AISEGRYYNEQF
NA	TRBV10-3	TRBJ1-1	AISAPNRAEAF
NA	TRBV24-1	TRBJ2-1	ATSDLFREEQF
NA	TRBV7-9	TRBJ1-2	ASGDLYGYT
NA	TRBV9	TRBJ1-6	ASSVSMGFGTIDSPLH
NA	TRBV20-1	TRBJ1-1	SARDNRDEAF
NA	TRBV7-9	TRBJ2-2	ASSLLSGELF
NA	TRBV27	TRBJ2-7	ASTTGRGGGEQY
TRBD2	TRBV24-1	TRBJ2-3	ATGSGGPVNTQY
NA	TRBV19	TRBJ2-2	ASFGGRVDTGELF
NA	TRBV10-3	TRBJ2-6	ASSFWLSGANVLT
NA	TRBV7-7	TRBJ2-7	ASSLGQGSAYEQY
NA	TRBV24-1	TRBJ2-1	ATSDLPGSNEQF
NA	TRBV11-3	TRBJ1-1	ASSTMNTEAF
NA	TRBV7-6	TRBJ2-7	ASSLQDGPYEQY
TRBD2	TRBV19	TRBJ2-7	ASSIAGGPYEQY
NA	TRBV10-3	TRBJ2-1	ATSEGLSYNEQF
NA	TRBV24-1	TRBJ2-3	ATSDPFTDTQY
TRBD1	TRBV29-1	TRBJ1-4	SVSLTGVNEKLF
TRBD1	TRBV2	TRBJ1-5	ATQTGNQPQH
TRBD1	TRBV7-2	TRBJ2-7	AIDRDSYEQY
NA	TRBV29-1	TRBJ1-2	SVDGGGYT
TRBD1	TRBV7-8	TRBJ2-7	ASSSSDRGPYEQY
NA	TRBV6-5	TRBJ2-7	ASSYPPSDEQY
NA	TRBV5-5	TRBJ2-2	ASSTRVGELF
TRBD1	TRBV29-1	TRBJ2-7	SLGDSHYEQY
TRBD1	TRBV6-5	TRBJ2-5	ASSYWGQQETQY
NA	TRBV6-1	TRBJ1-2	ASTLRAGQNYGYT
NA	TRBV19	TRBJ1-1	ASKEAGTLNTEAF
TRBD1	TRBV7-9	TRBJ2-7	ASSLLGQNDEQY
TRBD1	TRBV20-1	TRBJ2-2	SARDPGTGDTGELF